This TCR beta chain is drawn from a study of control samples from healthy donors and cancer patients. The assay was immunoSEQ multiplex PCR, and TCRdb's table has in-frame clones only and misses some. The sample contains about 89,000 clones, around 86% of which appear only once. The CDR3 is made up of 14 amino acids. Trimming removed 3 bases from V and 2 bases from J, with 10 bases in between. Per the germline V gene, CDR1 is MNHNS and CDR2 is SASEGT. The sequence derives from a man aged 25-45 years in good health. The rearrangement joins TRBV6-1 to TRBJ1-1, with D perhaps matching TRBD1 (5 bases). What was sequenced was blood. This CDR3 is CASSDDSYNTEAFF. The CDR3 DNA reads TGTGCCAGCAGTGACGACAGTTACAACACTGAAGCTTTCTTT.